Below, 25 T cell receptor beta chains from the same sample are listed, as sequenced in a study of shared clonotypes between healthy human individuals. This table comes from immunoSEQ multiplex PCR, and its TCRdb copy is limited to in-frame clones, with some not included. The sample lists some 1.4 million clones; roughly 96% were seen once. Sequencing used naive CD4+ T cells sorted from blood. Stated subset: CD45RA+ positively selected. These receptors were obtained from a man aged 25-40 years in good health.

The chain recombines TRBV27 with TRBJ2-2; D is ambiguous. V gave up 3 bases and J gave up 4 bases, with 15 bases separating them. The length of the CDR3 is 16 residues. Germline assignment: CDR1 MNHEY and CDR2 SMNVEV (reference sequence). CDR3 sequence: CASSFLTARRTGELFF. The CDR3 region has the DNA TGTGCCAGCAGTTTTTTAACGGCAAGACGCACCGGGGAGCTGTTTTTT.

The V and J genes are TRBV27 and TRBJ1-5; TRBD1 might be the D (6 bases). V gave up 6 bases and J gave up 1 base, with 13 bases separating them. CDR3 size: 15 residues. Germline assignment: CDR1 MNHEY and CDR2 SMNVEV (reference sequence). The CDR3 bases are TGTGCCAGCAGGGGGGGGGCGGCAAGCAATCAGCCCCAGCATTTT. As protein: CASRGGAASNQPQHF.

V usage is TRBV5-4 and J usage is TRBJ2-3; D is perhaps TRBD1 or TRBD2 (5 bases each). Deletions cut 3 bases from V and 4 bases from J, with 12 bases between. Per germline, CDR1 SGHNT and CDR2 YYREEE (reference sequence). The CDR3 contains 14 residues. CDR3 region: CASSSQWGSDTQYF. Here the CDR3 DNA reads TGTGCCAGCAGCTCCCAATGGGGGTCAGATACGCAGTATTTT.

The chain recombines TRBV29-1 with TRBJ2-3; maybe TRBD1 (6 bases). Germline V gives CDR1 SQVTM, CDR2 ANQGSEA. The CDR3 spans 11 residues. V lost 7 bases and J lost 8, with 13 bases in between. CDR3 DNA sequence: TGCAGCGCCTCAGGGGTTGGTACGCAGTATTTT. This sequence encodes CSASGVGTQYF.

As concerns this clone: This same CDR3 is encoded by further DNA sequences in the sample. This sequence joins TRBV30 and TRBJ1-2; D is uncertain. This CDR3 is 13 amino acids long. CDR1 and CDR2 (germline): GTSNPN, SVGIG (reference sequence). V dropped 1 base and J dropped 5 bases, with 11 bases sitting between them. CDR3 sequence (DNA): TGTGCCTGGAGTGGCGGCCGTTCATATGGCTACACCTTC. This gives the protein CAWSGGRSYGYTF.

The chain couples TRBV4-3 to TRBJ2-3; D ambiguous. The CDR3 length is 14 residues. Trimming took 1 base from V and 2 from J, leaving 7 bases between them. Germline-derived CDR1 and CDR2 are LGHNA and YSLEER. The CDR3 bases are TGCGCCAGCAGCCAAGGAGACTCCACAGATACGCAGTATTTT. It specifies CASSQGDSTDTQYF.

The chain is built from TRBV10-2 and TRBJ2-1, with D unresolved. V was cut by 3 bases and J by 2 bases, with 8 bases left in between. The CDR3 has 14 residues. CDR1 is WSHSY, CDR2 SAAADI, per germline. The CDR3 is CASSEDVAYNEQFF. The DNA of the CDR3 is TGCGCCAGCAGTGAAGACGTAGCCTACAATGAGCAGTTCTTC.

The chain employs TRBV29-1 and TRBJ2-3, with no clear D. V gave up 4 bases and J gave up 6 bases, with 11 bases separating them. From germline, CDR1 is SQVTM and CDR2 ANQGSEA. The CDR3 has 12 amino acids. The CDR3 region has the DNA TGCAGCGTTGCTTGGAGTTCGGATACGCAGTATTTT. It encodes CSVAWSSDTQYF.

The rearrangement links TRBV7-9 to TRBJ1-4; D uncertain. V shed 3 bases and J shed 7 bases, with 9 bases lying between them. The CDR3 runs 13 residues. The V gene's germline CDR1 is SEHNR and CDR2 FQNEAQ (reference sequence). This CDR3 reads CASSFRDREKLFF. The CDR3 region has the DNA TGTGCCAGCAGCTTTAGAGACCGTGAAAAACTGTTTTTT.

The chain employs TRBV18 and TRBJ1-3, with TRBD1 as a possible D gene (5 bases). The CDR3 spans 16 residues. CDR1 is KGHSH and CDR2 is LQKENI in the germline V gene. Trimming took 2 bases from V and 2 from J, leaving 13 bases between them. CDR3 region: CASSPNRRGAGNTIYF. DNA for the CDR3: TGTGCCAGCTCACCAAATCGGCGAGGGGCTGGAAACACCATATATTTT.

The V call is TRBV4-3, the J call TRBJ2-7; D may match TRBD1 or TRBD2 (5 bases each). Per germline, CDR1 LGHNA and CDR2 YSLEER. CDR3 length: 16 residues. The V end lost 0 bases, the J end lost 6 bases, and 18 bases lay between the germline ends. This CDR3 reads CASSQEIRNLRGEQYF. The CDR3 region has the DNA TGCGCCAGCAGCCAAGAGATACGCAATTTGAGGGGCGAGCAGTACTTC.

J is TRBJ2-6 and V is TRBV28; TRBD1 agrees at 11 bases. The CDR3 runs 17 residues. J gave up 4 bases and V 0 bases, and 2 bases lay outside the gene matches. Germline lookup yields CDR1 MDHEN and CDR2 SYDVKM. CDR3 DNA: TGTGCCAGCAGTTTATGGGGACAGGGGGACGGGGCCAACGTCCTGACTTTC. Its translation: CASSLWGQGDGANVLTF.

This clone was observed once. This chain joins TRBV5-1 and TRBJ1-2; D ambiguous. This CDR3 has 13 amino acids. Germline CDR1 reads SGHRS; CDR2 reads YFSETQ. Trimming left V 3 bases short and J 8 bases short, with 14 bases between. CDR3 in amino acids: CASSSTVGGGYTF. The CDR3 region has the DNA TGCGCCAGCAGCTCCACGGTCGGCGGCGGCTACACCTTC.

V usage is TRBV4-2 and J usage is TRBJ2-6, with unresolved D. Germline loops: CDR1 LGHNA, CDR2 YNFKEQ. This CDR3 region has 15 residues. V dropped 1 base and J dropped 3 bases, with 7 bases sitting between them. The CDR3 loop is CASSQGASGANVLTF. CDR3 sequence (DNA): TGTGCCAGCAGCCAAGGGGCCAGTGGGGCCAACGTCCTGACTTTC.

This chain links TRBV5-1 with TRBJ1-1; the D gene is possibly TRBD1 (6 bases). V dropped 0 bases and J dropped 3 bases, with 12 bases sitting between them. Germline lookup yields CDR1 SGHRS and CDR2 YFSETQ. The CDR3 has 15 residues. CDR3 sequence (DNA): TGCGCCAGCAGCTTGGTGGTTGCAGGGGACACTGAAGCTTTCTTT. It is translated as CASSLVVAGDTEAFF.

The chain has TRBV5-1 and TRBJ1-1; the match to TRBD1 covers 8 bases. CDR1 is SGHRS, CDR2 YFSETQ, per germline. The CDR3 spans 21 residues. J gave up 4 bases and V 2 bases, and 25 bases lay outside the gene matches. CDR3 DNA: TGCGCCAGCAGCTTTTCGGCAGGGGGCGTCTCGGTCGGTCCCAGCGTCACTGAAGCTTTCTTT. Translation: CASSFSAGGVSVGPSVTEAFF.

The rearrangement links TRBV11-2 to TRBJ2-5; D remains ambiguous. The CDR3 has 14 residues. Germline CDR1 SGHAT, CDR2 FQNNGV. Trimming removed 4 bases at V and 7 bases at J, with 16 bases between. The CDR3: CASSSAWQVGTQYF. CDR3 coding DNA: TGTGCCAGCAGCTCGGCCTGGCAGGTCGGGACCCAGTACTTC.

This clone was observed a few times. The chain recombines TRBV19 with TRBJ2-7; 7 bases fit TRBD1. The germline V gene has CDR1 LNHDA and CDR2 SQIVND (reference sequence). J was trimmed by 3 bases and V by 8 bases; bases with no gene match: 4. The CDR3 length is 12 residues. The CDR3 sequence is CASLDRDYEQYF. Written as DNA, the CDR3 is TGTGCCAGTCTTGACAGGGACTACGAGCAGTACTTC.

The chain combines TRBV19 with TRBJ2-3; 16 bases are shared with TRBD2. Germline loops: CDR1 LNHDA, CDR2 SQIVND (reference sequence). The ends lost 5 bases at V and 8 bases at J; junction bases unmatched: 4. This CDR3 comprises 15 residues. The CDR3 nucleotides are TGTGCCAGTAGTCTGGGACTAGCGGGAGGGGGTACGCAGTATTTT. It translates to CASSLGLAGGGTQYF.

This chain uses TRBV7-9 with TRBJ2-5, with D perhaps matching TRBD2 (5 bases). The CDR3 has 16 amino acids. The germline V gene encodes CDR1 SEHNR and CDR2 FQNEAQ (reference sequence). V was pared by 3 bases and J by 2 bases, with 16 bases between. The CDR3 loop is CASSFLIGKGQETQYF. DNA of the CDR3: TGTGCCAGCAGCTTTCTTATCGGGAAGGGACAAGAGACCCAGTACTTC.

CDR3 nucleotides: TGTGCCAGCTCACCACAGAGGGGACAGAGCGAGCAGCCCCAGCATTTT. It encodes CASSPQRGQSEQPQHF. The rearrangement joins TRBV18 to TRBJ1-5, with 7 bases matching TRBD1. Losses at the gene ends were 1 base for V and 7 bases for J; bases not matched to a gene: 10. Germline V lookup: CDR1 KGHSH, CDR2 LQKENI. The CDR3 has 16 residues. Full variable domain (outside the CDR3, taken from reference TRBV18 and TRBJ1-5): NAGVMQNPRHLVRRRGQEARLRCSPMKGHSHVYWYRQLPEEGLKFMVYLQKENIIDESGMPKERFSAEFPKEGPSILRIQQVVRGDSAAYFCASSPQRGQSEQPQHFGDGTRLSIL.

This clone has just one count. The chain is built from TRBV27 and TRBJ2-7; tentatively, D is TRBD1 or TRBD2 (5 bases each). Germline loops: CDR1 MNHEY, CDR2 SMNVEV (reference sequence). Trimming stripped 6 bases from V and 7 bases from J, with 10 bases between. The CDR3 contains 11 residues. The CDR3 region has the DNA TGTGCCAGCAGGGGGGTGGGAGAGCAGTACTTC. Protein: CASRGVGEQYF.

V and J are TRBV14 and TRBJ2-1, with D unclear. Germline V gene data show CDR1 as SGHDN and CDR2 as FVKESK. V shed 2 bases and J shed 4 bases, with 21 bases lying between them. There are 18 residues in the CDR3. The CDR3 protein is CASSQKIRIIPPYNEQFF. DNA for the CDR3: TGTGCCAGCAGCCAAAAGATCAGGATTATTCCACCGTACAATGAGCAGTTCTTC.

This rearrangement joins TRBV5-1 to TRBJ2-3; TRBD1 aligns across 8 bases. CDR1 and CDR2 from the germline V gene are SGHRS and YFSETQ. The CDR3 runs 13 residues. The V gene end was trimmed by 6 bases and the J gene end by 1 base; junction bases not matched to a gene: 1. The CDR3 coding sequence is TGCGCCAGCAAGGGACAGGGCACAGATACGCAGTATTTT. Translating it yields CASKGQGTDTQYF.

This chain links TRBV28 with TRBJ2-2, with 9 positions matching TRBD1. Trimming cost V 6 bases and J 6 bases; bases outside gene matches: 11. Per the germline V gene, CDR1 is MDHEN and CDR2 is SYDVKM. There are 16 residues in the CDR3. The CDR3 loop is CASRKWTGEGPGELFF. DNA for the CDR3: TGTGCCAGCAGAAAGTGGACAGGGGAAGGGCCCGGGGAGCTGTTTTTT.